The 19 T cell receptor beta chains listed next were all sequenced from one sample in a study of cytomegalovirus exposure and HLA in healthy donors (dated by TCRdb to the late 2010s). Library creation used the immunoSEQ multiplex PCR assay. The multiplex PCR relied on a mix of 60 forward primers for TCR Vbeta segments and 13 reverse primers for TCR Jbeta segments. Imported from immuneACCESS, the table was reduced by TCRdb to in-frame sequences with V and J called. These copies leave out some clones; in studies compared against another copy, an unresolved V gene accounts for under half, and the cause of the remainder is not known. This sample lists under 200,000 clones; around four fifths were detected once. More than 1.1% of the sample is taken by the ten largest. Material for sequencing was PBMCs. The receptors shown here come from a woman aged 30 to 39 in good health and CMV-seronegative.

CDR3 loop: CASSGEGLTNEKLFF. The CDR3 bases are TGTGCCAGCAGTGGCGAGGGCCTAACTAATGAAAAACTGTTTTTT. The rearrangement joins TRBV2 to TRBJ1-4; D call uncertain. V lost 4 bases and J lost 1, with 10 bases in between. CDR1 is SNHLY and CDR2 is FYNNEI in the germline V gene. The CDR3 is 15 residues long. The complete variable domain, with remaining parts taken from reference TRBV2 and TRBJ1-4, reads EPEVTQTPSHQVTQMGQEVILRCVPISNHLYFYWYRQILGQKVEFLVSFYNNEISEKSEIFDDQFSVERPDGSNFTLKIRSTKLEDSAMYFCASSGEGLTNEKLFFGSGTQLSVL.

The J gene is TRBJ2-5, the V gene TRBV5-6; D gene uncertain. This CDR3 region has 13 residues. V lost 1 base to trimming and J lost 4 bases, with 8 bases between them. From germline, CDR1 is SGHDT and CDR2 YYEEEE. The DNA for the CDR3 is TGTGCCAGCAGCTTGTGGAGCCTAGAGACCCAGTACTTC. Its translation is CASSLWSLETQYF.

J is TRBJ2-1 and V is TRBV29-1; D is uncertain. This CDR3 has 11 residues. The V gene lost 4 bases and the J gene lost 3 bases, with 4 bases spanning the gap. In germline, CDR1 is SQVTM, CDR2 ANQGSEA. The CDR3 coding sequence is TGCAGCGTTGCCAGCTACAATGAGCAGTTCTTC. Translating it yields CSVASYNEQFF.

This sequence joins TRBV5-1 and TRBJ2-5, with 7 bases fitting TRBD2. The CDR3 has 14 amino acids. J gave up 6 bases and V 4 bases, and 9 bases lay outside the gene matches. CDR1 and CDR2 (germline): SGHRS, YFSETQ. CDR3 DNA: TGCGCCAGCAGCCGCGGGACGGGGGGAAAGACCCAGTACTTC. The encoded protein is CASSRGTGGKTQYF. Full variable domain (remainder filled in from reference TRBV5-1 and TRBJ2-5): KAGVTQTPRYLIKTRGQQVTLSCSPISGHRSVSWYQQTPGQGLQFLFEYFSETQRNKGNFPGRFSGRQFSNSRSEMNVSTLELGDSALYLCASSRGTGGKTQYFGPGTRLLVL.

The V gene is TRBV6-1, the J gene TRBJ2-7; 12 bases match TRBD1. V lost 6 bases and J lost 5; bases outside the gene matches: 5. The germline V gene has CDR1 MNHNS and CDR2 SASEGT. The CDR3 totals 14 residues. For the CDR3, the DNA is TGTGCCAGCAGGGGACAGGGGGCACGAGACGAGCAGTACTTC. It is translated as CASRGQGARDEQYF.

This clone was observed at least ten times. This chain uses TRBV2 with TRBJ2-1; TRBD1 matches 9 bases. Trimming removed 4 bases from V and 4 bases from J; junction bases left unmatched: 2. The CDR3 contains 14 residues. Germline V gene lookup returns CDR1 SNHLY and CDR2 FYNNEI. CDR3: CASSGDRAYNEQFF. Written as DNA, the CDR3 is TGTGCCAGCAGTGGGGACAGGGCATACAATGAGCAGTTCTTC.

The table lists this clone with a few counts. The J gene is TRBJ2-5, the V gene TRBV6-6; 7 nucleotides line up with TRBD2. Per germline, CDR1 MNHNY and CDR2 SVGAGI (reference sequence). V lost 6 bases and J lost 5; bases outside the gene matches: 9. This CDR3 comprises 14 residues. DNA of the CDR3: TGTGCCAGCAGGAGACCGGGACTACGGGAGACCCAGTACTTC. Protein product: CASRRPGLRETQYF.

This clone was detected only once. The chain is built from TRBV6-1 and TRBJ1-6; D unresolved. The length of the CDR3 is 16 residues. The germline V and J ends were trimmed by 7 bases and 6 bases, with 19 bases remaining between them. Germline-derived CDR1 and CDR2 are MNHNS and SASEGT. As DNA, the CDR3 is TGTGCCAGCACCGAAGCCCCAGGAGGCCTTAATTCACCCCTCCACTTT. Its protein is CASTEAPGGLNSPLHF.

Here the CDR3 reads CASSTGQGAIEEKLFF. The CDR3 nucleotides are TGTGCCAGCAGCACAGGACAGGGGGCGATTGAGGAAAAACTGTTTTTT. The J gene is TRBJ1-4, the V gene TRBV5-4; 11 nucleotides match TRBD1. The V gene end was trimmed by 4 bases and the J gene end by 8 bases; junction bases not matched to a gene: 10. Germline loops: CDR1 SGHNT, CDR2 YYREEE (reference sequence). The CDR3 is made up of 16 amino acids.

The chain carries TRBV29-1 and TRBJ2-3; 7 bases map to TRBD1. Germline-derived CDR1 and CDR2 are SQVTM and ANQGSEA. The CDR3 totals 12 residues. V shed 7 bases and J 2 bases; nucleotides not matched to a gene: 3. This chain's CDR3 is CSAGQNTDTQYF. The CDR3 nucleotides are TGCAGCGCGGGACAGAACACAGATACGCAGTATTTT.

CDR3 coding DNA: TGTGCCAGCAGCTTAGGACCCGGGAATGAGCAGTTCTTC. Amino acid sequence: CASSLGPGNEQFF. The chain links TRBV11-2 to TRBJ2-1; D gene unclear. This CDR3 is 13 amino acids long. Germline assignment: CDR1 SGHAT and CDR2 FQNNGV. Trimming shortened V by 1 base and J by 7 bases, and 8 bases separated the two germline ends.

This rearrangement joins TRBV6-5 to TRBJ2-3, with 8 bases matching TRBD1. The trim removed 5 bases at V and 2 bases at J, leaving 6 bases unmatched. The CDR3 contains 15 residues. Germline V lookup: CDR1 MNHEY, CDR2 SVGAGI. CDR3: CASSGWTGITDTQYF. CDR3 nucleotides: TGTGCCAGCAGTGGGTGGACAGGGATCACAGATACGCAGTATTTT.

Only one count was recorded for this clone. The gene calls are TRBV29-1 and TRBJ1-1; the D gene is possibly TRBD1 (5 bases). The CDR3 spans 13 residues. Per the germline V gene, CDR1 is SQVTM and CDR2 is ANQGSEA. V was clipped by 4 bases and J by 0 bases, with 9 bases between them. CDR3 nucleotide sequence: TGCAGCGTTGTCGGGGGAATGAACACTGAAGCTTTCTTT. Residues: CSVVGGMNTEAFF.

This clone occurred many times. The V call is TRBV5-6, the J call TRBJ1-4; D is possibly TRBD1 (5 bases). Trimming pared 1 base from V and 0 bases from J, leaving 13 bases between. Germline lookup yields CDR1 SGHDT and CDR2 YYEEEE. The CDR3 spans 17 residues. CDR3 sequence reads: CASSLWSDRSTNEKLFF. The CDR3 bases are TGTGCCAGCAGCTTGTGGTCTGACAGATCAACTAATGAAAAACTGTTTTTT. Using reference TRBV5-6 and TRBJ1-4 for the parts outside the CDR3, the full variable domain is DAGVTQSPTHLIKTRGQQVTLRCSPKSGHDTVSWYQQALGQGPQFIFQYYEEEERQRGNFPDRFSGHQFPNYSSELNVNALLLGDSALYLCASSLWSDRSTNEKLFFGSGTQLSVL.

CDR3 region: CASSPAWGGETQYF. The CDR3, as DNA: TGCGCCAGCAGCCCCGCTTGGGGGGGAGAGACCCAGTACTTC. The chain joins TRBV5-1 to TRBJ2-5; 7 bases align to TRBD2. The ends lost 4 bases at V and 4 bases at J; junction bases unmatched: 7. Germline V gene data show CDR1 as SGHRS and CDR2 as YFSETQ. The CDR3 consists of 14 residues.

The CDR3: CAGGGYSEAFF. The CDR3 DNA reads TGTGCCGGGGGGGGTTATTCGGAAGCTTTCTTT. The rearrangement joins TRBV2 to TRBJ1-1; a possible D gene is TRBD1 (5 bases). Trimming left V 11 bases short and J 8 bases short, with 15 bases between. CDR1 and CDR2 from the germline V gene are SNHLY and FYNNEI. The CDR3 is made up of 11 amino acids. Based on the CDR3 plus reference TRBV2 and TRBJ1-1, the full variable domain is EPEVTQTPSHQVTQMGQEVILRCVPISNHLYFYWYRQILGQKVEFLVSFYNNEISEKSEIFDDQFSVERPDGSNFTLKIRSTKLEDSAMYFCAGGGYSEAFFGQGTRLTVV.

The chain links TRBV30 to TRBJ2-3, with D possibly being TRBD1 (5 bases). Germline CDR1 GTSNPN, CDR2 SVGIG (reference sequence). V lost 1 base and J 1 base, leaving 12 bases between the germline ends. The CDR3 runs 15 residues. The CDR3 DNA reads as TGTGCCTGGAGTGCTCCACAGGTCGGCACAGATACGCAGTATTTT. Its protein is CAWSAPQVGTDTQYF.

A single count supports this clone. This chain links TRBV5-6 with TRBJ1-5, with TRBD1 as a possible D gene (5 bases). CDR1 and CDR2 from the germline V gene are SGHDT and YYEEEE. This CDR3 region has 17 residues. V was clipped by 3 bases and J by 2 bases, with 18 bases between them. The CDR3 bases are TGTGCCAGCAGCTCCCAATTCGGGCAGGGTGGCAATCAGCCCCAGCATTTT. It encodes CASSSQFGQGGNQPQHF.

This clone was picked up one time. J is TRBJ2-1 and V is TRBV5-1; 7 bases map to TRBD1. This CDR3 contains 14 residues. Germline values: CDR1 SGHRS, CDR2 YFSETQ. The trim removed 4 bases at V and 6 bases at J, leaving 7 bases unmatched. In DNA, the CDR3 is TGCGCCAGCAGCACCTCGACAGGGTTCAATGAGCAGTTCTTC. This codes for CASSTSTGFNEQFF.